These 25 T cell receptor beta chains came from one sample sequenced in a study of cytomegalovirus exposure and HLA in healthy donors. Vbeta (60) and Jbeta (13) primers were used in the PCR. Clones were sequenced by immunoSEQ multiplex PCR, and TCRdb holds only the in-frame ones, with some missing. This sample carries 200,000 or so clones, around 86% of them seen once, and the ten largest clones take roughly 0.8%. Sequenced input: PBMCs. The receptors shown here come from a woman between 18 and 30 years old in good health and CMV-seronegative.

This clone was seen a single time. The chain links TRBV5-8 to TRBJ1-5, with 12 bases identical to TRBD1. With 2 bases clipped from V and 4 bases from J, the junction kept 4 bases outside the gene matches. CDR1 SGHTS and CDR2 YDEGEE come from the germline V gene. The length of the CDR3 is 16 residues. CDR3 in DNA: TGTGCCAGCAGCTTAGGGGACAGGGGGCGGAATCAGCCCCAGCATTTT. This translates into CASSLGDRGRNQPQHF.

This chain links TRBV28 with TRBJ2-2; 13 bases are shared with TRBD2. Germline V gives CDR1 MDHEN, CDR2 SYDVKM. The CDR3 is made up of 16 amino acids. Germline trimming cut 3 bases from V and 5 bases from J; bases unmatched to any gene: 3. The chain's CDR3 is CASSFGLAGVTGELFF. DNA of the CDR3: TGTGCCAGCAGTTTCGGACTAGCGGGAGTGACCGGGGAGCTGTTTTTT.

The rearrangement links TRBV27 to TRBJ1-4, with a possible D match to TRBD1 (5 bases). V lost 5 bases to trimming and J lost 8 bases, with 15 bases between them. Germline assignment: CDR1 MNHEY and CDR2 SMNVEV (reference sequence). CDR3 length: 14 residues. DNA of the CDR3: TGTGCCAGCAGTCCTCAGGGATTAGGCGAAAAACTGTTTTTT. The encoded protein is CASSPQGLGEKLFF.

This clone was seen only once. Other DNA sequences in the sample encode the same CDR3. The chain recombines TRBV27 with TRBJ1-5; 7 nucleotides match TRBD1. The germline gives CDR1 MNHEY, CDR2 SMNVEV (reference sequence). The CDR3 sequence is 13 residues long. Germline trimming cut 5 bases from V and 5 bases from J; bases unmatched to any gene: 3. CDR3 bases: TGTGCCAGCAGTCTAACAGGGGATCAGCCCCAGCATTTT. It specifies CASSLTGDQPQHF.

The genes are TRBV6-5 and TRBJ1-1, with 9 bases aligning to TRBD1. The CDR3 consists of 14 residues. Germline loops: CDR1 MNHEY, CDR2 SVGAGI. V shed 6 bases, J shed 1 base, and the junction held 3 bases outside the gene matches. CDR3 nucleotides: TGTGCCAGCAGGACAGGGGGTTCGAACACTGAAGCTTTCTTT. Amino acids: CASRTGGSNTEAFF.

V usage is TRBV29-1 and J usage is TRBJ2-5, with D hard to call. V lost 4 bases to trimming and J lost 5 bases, with 5 bases between them. The CDR3 loop spans 10 amino acids. Germline V lookup: CDR1 SQVTM, CDR2 ANQGSEA. The CDR3, as DNA: TGCAGCGTTGCTTTTGAGACCCAGTACTTC. As protein: CSVAFETQYF.

This rearrangement joins TRBV5-8 to TRBJ1-3; TRBD1 matches 10 bases. V gave up 7 bases and J gave up 2 bases; unmatched junction bases: 9. The CDR3 covers 16 residues. In germline, CDR1 is SGHTS, CDR2 YDEGEE. The CDR3 nucleotides read TGTGCCAGCTGGGTCTCCGGGACAGGGGCTGGAAACACCATATATTTT. Protein sequence: CASWVSGTGAGNTIYF.

This chain connects TRBV5-1 to TRBJ2-7, with 11 bases lining up with TRBD1. V trimming: 4 bases; J trimming: 2 bases; junction bases outside the gene matches: 5. This CDR3 region has 15 residues. CDR1 and CDR2 from the germline V gene are SGHRS and YFSETQ. The CDR3 bases are TGCGCCAGCAGCGAAGCGGGACAGGGGGCCTACGAGCAGTACTTC. Translating it yields CASSEAGQGAYEQYF.

The V gene is TRBV11-2, the J gene TRBJ2-7; TRBD1 agrees at 9 bases. With V trimmed by 6 bases and J by 2 bases, 8 bases remained unmatched. The CDR3 is 15 amino acids. Germline V gives CDR1 SGHAT, CDR2 FQNNGV. CDR3 sequence reads: CASRTPGQGTYEQYF. As DNA, the CDR3 is TGTGCCAGCAGAACCCCGGGACAGGGAACCTACGAGCAGTACTTC. Combining the CDR3 with reference TRBV11-2 and TRBJ2-7 gives the whole variable domain EAGVAQSPRYKIIEKRQSVAFWCNPISGHATLYWYQQILGQGPKLLIQFQNNGVVDDSQLPKDRFSAERLKGVDSTLKIQPAKLEDSAVYLCASRTPGQGTYEQYFGPGTRLTVT.

The chain recombines TRBV19 with TRBJ1-5; possibly TRBD1 for D (5 bases). CDR3 length: 14 amino acids. The germline V gene has CDR1 LNHDA and CDR2 SQIVND (reference sequence). V lost 3 bases and J 1 base, leaving 7 bases between the germline ends. The CDR3 reads CASSMTVSNQPQHF. CDR3 DNA sequence: TGTGCCAGTAGTATGACAGTAAGCAATCAGCCCCAGCATTTT.

Regarding this clone: The junction departs from germline at one end; a sequencing error may be responsible. The genes are TRBV19 and TRBJ2-7; TRBD2 might be the D (5 bases). CDR1 is LNHDA and CDR2 is SQIVND in the germline V gene (reference sequence). This CDR3 contains 11 residues. CDR3 DNA sequence: TGTGCCAGTAGTTACGGACTCGAGCTGTACTTC. Translation gives CASSYGLELYF.

The J gene is TRBJ2-7, the V gene TRBV10-3, with 11 bases aligning to TRBD2. This CDR3 is 15 amino acids long. The germline gives CDR1 ENHRY, CDR2 SYGVKD. Germline trimming cut 6 bases from V and 0 bases from J; bases unmatched to any gene: 4. Here the CDR3 DNA reads TGTGCCATCAGCCCTACTAGCGGGAGCTCCTACGAGCAGTACTTC. Protein product: CAISPTSGSSYEQYF.

The chain links TRBV27 to TRBJ2-5; D may be TRBD2 (7 bases). V was cut by 1 base and J by 5 bases, with 14 bases left in between. The CDR3 loop spans 15 amino acids. The germline gives CDR1 MNHEY, CDR2 SMNVEV (reference sequence). CDR3 protein: CASSLLGGAVETQYF. The CDR3 DNA follows: TGTGCCAGCAGTTTATTAGGGGGGGCGGTGGAGACCCAGTACTTC.

The J gene is TRBJ2-7, the V gene TRBV7-6, with a possible D match to TRBD1 (6 bases). CDR1 and CDR2 from the germline V gene are SGHVS and FNYEAQ. The CDR3 is 14 amino acids. Trimming took off 1 base at V and 3 bases at J, with 10 bases between the two ends. CDR3 loop: CASSLGTGLYEQYF. The CDR3 DNA follows: TGTGCCAGCAGCTTAGGCACAGGGCTCTACGAGCAGTACTTC.

This clone appeared once. CDR3 DNA sequence: TGTGCCAGCAGAAGCGGGACAGGGGAAATGGGTTTGAACACTGAAGCTTTCTTT. Protein: CASRSGTGEMGLNTEAFF. The chain uses TRBV2 and TRBJ1-1; TRBD1 aligns across 10 bases. The germline V gene has CDR1 SNHLY and CDR2 FYNNEI. The J segment lost 0 bases and the V segment lost 6 bases, leaving 13 bases of the junction unmatched. There are 18 residues in the CDR3.

The chain links TRBV4-2 to TRBJ2-7, with 10 bases matching TRBD1. This CDR3 comprises 16 residues. V lost 0 bases to trimming and J lost 2 bases; unmatched junction nucleotides: 4. The germline gives CDR1 LGHNA, CDR2 YNFKEQ. CDR3 protein: CASSQDQTGGTYEQYF. The DNA of the CDR3 is TGTGCCAGCAGCCAAGACCAGACAGGGGGCACCTACGAGCAGTACTTC.

This chain links TRBV5-6 with TRBJ2-5; 9 bases are shared with TRBD2. The CDR3 is made up of 15 amino acids. Germline CDR1 and CDR2: SGHDT and YYEEEE. The trim removed 0 bases at V and 5 bases at J, leaving 5 bases unmatched. Written as DNA, the CDR3 is TGTGCCAGCAGCTTGGGTGCGGGGGGGCCGGAGACCCAGTACTTC. Translated: CASSLGAGGPETQYF.

In this sample, this clone turned up a few times. V usage is TRBV21-1 and J usage is TRBJ1-1; the DNA was not used to check the table's D call, TRBD1. TRBV21-1 is marked as a pseudogene. This CDR3 is built from 15 residues. This CDR3 reads CASSNRGTRNTEAFF. The CDR3, as DNA: TGTGCCAGCAGCAATAGGGGGACGAGAAACACTGAAGCTTTCTTT.

The gene calls are TRBV27 and TRBJ2-2; unclear D gene. Trimming shortened V by 5 bases and J by 4 bases, and 8 bases separated the two germline ends. The CDR3 is 13 amino acids. Germline V gene data show CDR1 as MNHEY and CDR2 as SMNVEV (reference sequence). This CDR3 reads CASSPPGTGELFF. CDR3 nucleotide sequence: TGTGCCAGCAGTCCCCCAGGCACCGGGGAGCTGTTTTTT.

This chain links TRBV5-1 with TRBJ2-3; unclear D gene. V lost 2 bases and J lost 2, with 9 bases in between. Germline values: CDR1 SGHRS, CDR2 YFSETQ. The CDR3 sequence is 14 residues long. The chain's CDR3 is CASSLVENTDTQYF. Written as DNA, the CDR3 is TGCGCCAGCAGCTTAGTAGAGAACACAGATACGCAGTATTTT.

The chain combines TRBV28 with TRBJ2-7; weak D call: TRBD2 (5 bases). There are 14 residues in the CDR3. The V gene lost 5 bases and the J gene lost 2 bases, with 13 bases spanning the gap. Germline CDR1 MDHEN, CDR2 SYDVKM. DNA for the CDR3: TGTGCCAGCAGTCTCCTCGGCGGGCCCTACGAGCAGTACTTC. Translation: CASSLLGGPYEQYF.

J is TRBJ1-3 and V is TRBV5-5; weak D call: TRBD1 (5 bases). This CDR3 comprises 15 residues. Trimming took off 0 bases at V and 4 bases at J, with 11 bases between the two ends. The germline gives CDR1 SGHKS, CDR2 YYEKEE (reference sequence). CDR3 sequence reads: CASSLARGTGNTIYF. The CDR3 DNA follows: TGTGCCAGCAGCTTGGCCCGGGGGACGGGAAACACCATATATTTT. The complete variable domain, with remaining parts taken from reference TRBV5-5 and TRBJ1-3, reads DAGVTQSPTHLIKTRGQQVTLRCSPISGHKSVSWYQQVLGQGPQFIFQYYEKEERGRGNFPDRFSARQFPNYSSELNVNALLLGDSALYLCASSLARGTGNTIYFGEGSWLTVV.

CDR3 sequence reads: CASSWTGANEKLFF. CDR3 nucleotide sequence: TGTGCCAGTAGTTGGACAGGGGCTAATGAAAAACTGTTTTTT. This rearrangement joins TRBV19 to TRBJ1-4, with 9 nucleotides matching TRBD1. Looked up from germline, CDR1 is LNHDA and CDR2 is SQIVND (reference sequence). The CDR3 covers 14 residues. V dropped 5 bases and J dropped 3; count of bases not matched to a gene: 1.

V usage is TRBV27 and J usage is TRBJ2-1; TRBD1 is a possible D gene (6 bases). Per the germline V gene, CDR1 is MNHEY and CDR2 is SMNVEV (reference sequence). Trimming stripped 5 bases from V and 11 bases from J, with 22 bases between. The CDR3 totals 15 residues. The CDR3 sequence is CASSRQGLGTMKQFF. CDR3 in DNA: TGTGCCAGCAGTAGGCAGGGGTTAGGGACAATGAAGCAGTTCTTC.

This clone has just a few counts. V is TRBV6-5 and J is TRBJ1-4; TRBD1 matches at 7 bases. Trimming removed 3 bases from V and 4 bases from J; junction bases left unmatched: 2. The CDR3 consists of 14 residues. The germline gives CDR1 MNHEY, CDR2 SVGAGI. For the CDR3, the DNA is TGTGCCAGCAGTTATGACAGGGTTAATGAAAAACTGTTTTTT. Translation gives CASSYDRVNEKLFF.